The source of this T cell receptor beta chain is a study of shared clonotypes between healthy human individuals. Germline V gene sequence: CDR1 MGHRA, CDR2 YSYEKL. Trimming at V came to 5 bases and at J to 3 bases, leaving 6 bases not matched to a gene. CDR3 size: 17 residues. Original analysis: For the immunoSEQ data, sequences were junction-only without quality scores, so filtering differed. Method: immunoSEQ multiplex PCR; TCRdb's copy keeps in-frame clones and lacks some. V, J and clone size are those of that table, while D and trimming were read from the DNA. The sample yields about 510,000 clones, approximately 79% seen once. Unsorted samples relied on some 90 million PBMCs, which served as the source of genomic DNA.

The sequenced sample consisted of PBMCs. The chain couples TRBV4-1 to TRBJ2-2; 13 positions match TRBD2. The source is a woman aged 40-49 years in good health. Some clones in this sample may be carry-over from other donors' samples. The CDR3 bases are TGCGCCAGCAGCTACCGGACTAGCGGGAGATACACCGGGGAGCTGTTTTTT. Its translation is CASSYRTSGRYTGELFF.